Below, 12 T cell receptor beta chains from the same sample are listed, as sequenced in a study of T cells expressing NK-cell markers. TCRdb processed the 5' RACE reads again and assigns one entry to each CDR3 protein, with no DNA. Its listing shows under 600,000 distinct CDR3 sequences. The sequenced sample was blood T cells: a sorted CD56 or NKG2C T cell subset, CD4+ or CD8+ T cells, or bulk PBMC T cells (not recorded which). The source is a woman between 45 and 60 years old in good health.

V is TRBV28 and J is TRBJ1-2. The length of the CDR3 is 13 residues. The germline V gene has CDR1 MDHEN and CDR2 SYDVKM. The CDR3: CASSLLGNYGYTF.

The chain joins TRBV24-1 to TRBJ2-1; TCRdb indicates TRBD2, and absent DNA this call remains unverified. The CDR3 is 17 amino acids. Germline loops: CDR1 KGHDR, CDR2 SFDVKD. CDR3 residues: CATSDAGLAGGINEQFF.

CDR3 protein: CASSSPGLAGGPWSQETQYF. The rearrangement uses TRBV5-1 and TRBJ2-5; TCRdb's D gene call, TRBD2, goes unchecked for lack of DNA. This CDR3 spans 20 amino acids. Germline CDR1 is SGHRS and CDR2 is YFSETQ.

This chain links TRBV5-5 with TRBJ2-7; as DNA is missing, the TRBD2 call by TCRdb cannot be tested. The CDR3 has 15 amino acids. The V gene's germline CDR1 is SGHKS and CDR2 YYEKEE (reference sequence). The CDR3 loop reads CASSRWAGSGYEQYF.

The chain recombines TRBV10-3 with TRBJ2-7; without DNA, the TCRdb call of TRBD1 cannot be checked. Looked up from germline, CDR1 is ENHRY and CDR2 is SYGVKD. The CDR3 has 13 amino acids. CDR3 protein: CASRDRAFPEQYF.

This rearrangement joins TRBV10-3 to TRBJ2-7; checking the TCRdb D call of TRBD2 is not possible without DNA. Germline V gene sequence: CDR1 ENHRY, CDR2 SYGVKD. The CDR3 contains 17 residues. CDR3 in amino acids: CAISGANSGTRSYEQYF.

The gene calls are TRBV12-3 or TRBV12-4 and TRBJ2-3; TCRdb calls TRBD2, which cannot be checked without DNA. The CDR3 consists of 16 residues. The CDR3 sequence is CASSSHGTSGVDTQYF.

The CDR3 reads CASSLASGTGARADTQYF. V is TRBV7-8 and J is TRBJ2-3; TCRdb returns TRBD1, unconfirmable since there is no DNA. The V gene's germline CDR1 is SGHVS and CDR2 FQNEAQ. The CDR3 contains 18 residues.

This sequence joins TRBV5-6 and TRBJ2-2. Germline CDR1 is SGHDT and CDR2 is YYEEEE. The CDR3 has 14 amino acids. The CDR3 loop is CASSGNKITGELFF.

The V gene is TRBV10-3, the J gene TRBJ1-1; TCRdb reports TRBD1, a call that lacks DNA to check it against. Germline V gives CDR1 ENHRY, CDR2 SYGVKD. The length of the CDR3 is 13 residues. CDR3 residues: CAISTGGGTEAFF.

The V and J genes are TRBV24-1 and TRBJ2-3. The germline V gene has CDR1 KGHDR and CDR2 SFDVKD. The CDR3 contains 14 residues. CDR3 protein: CATSYLLNTDTQYF.

The CDR3 sequence: CATSSLTSGITDTQYF. The genes are TRBV15 and TRBJ2-3; TCRdb selects TRBD2, and the lack of DNA leaves this call unchecked. The CDR3 is made up of 16 amino acids. CDR1 LNHNV and CDR2 YYDKDF come from the germline V gene (reference sequence).